These 25 T cell receptor beta chains were all obtained from the same sample, sequenced in a study of cytomegalovirus exposure and HLA in healthy donors. PCR primers comprised 60 Vbeta and 13 Jbeta primers. The data were produced by immunoSEQ multiplex PCR, yet TCRdb's version contains in-frame clones alone and is incomplete. The repertoire holds about 160,000 clones, with approximately 80% as singletons. Sequenced material: PBMCs. These receptors were taken from a woman in her forties or fifties in good health and CMV-seronegative.

This chain links TRBV6-4 with TRBJ2-2, with TRBD2 matching over 11 bases. Germline CDR1 is MRHNA and CDR2 is SNTAGT. Losses at the gene ends were 8 bases for V and 4 bases for J; bases not matched to a gene: 6. The CDR3 contains 15 residues. The CDR3 loop reads CASRLTSGSTGELFF. DNA for the CDR3: TGTGCCAGCCGTCTCACTAGCGGGAGCACCGGGGAGCTGTTTTTT.

The rearrangement joins TRBV5-1 to TRBJ2-2; TRBD1 matches 8 bases. Unmatched junction bases numbered 3, after V lost 1 base and J lost 1 base. From germline, CDR1 is SGHRS and CDR2 YFSETQ. There are 16 residues in the CDR3. CDR3 DNA: TGCGCCAGCAGCTTGTGGGGGACAGGGAACACCGGGGAGCTGTTTTTT. This encodes CASSLWGTGNTGELFF.

The chain couples TRBV5-4 to TRBJ2-3, with D perhaps matching TRBD2 (6 bases). Germline V gene lookup returns CDR1 SGHNT and CDR2 YYREEE (reference sequence). This CDR3 has 13 amino acids. The V end lost 3 bases, the J end lost 6 bases, and 11 bases lay between the germline ends. The CDR3 nucleotides are TGTGCCAGCAGCTGGGACCGGGGGGATACGCAGTATTTT. This codes for CASSWDRGDTQYF.

This clone was observed a single time. J is TRBJ2-6 and V is TRBV4-3; no firm D call. V was pared by 0 bases and J by 0 bases, with 3 bases between. The CDR3 extends over 15 amino acids. Germline CDR1 reads LGHNA; CDR2 reads YSLEER. Written as DNA, the CDR3 is TGCGCCAGCAGCCAAGACAGCTCTGGGGCCAACGTCCTGACTTTC. Translating it yields CASSQDSSGANVLTF.

The rearrangement links TRBV15 to TRBJ1-2; D might be TRBD1 (5 bases). The CDR3 is made up of 12 amino acids. V was pared by 0 bases and J by 13 bases, with 12 bases between. Per the germline V gene, CDR1 is LNHNV and CDR2 is YYDKDF (reference sequence). The CDR3 nucleotides are TGTGCCACCAGCAGAGATACAGGTAGCTGCACCTTC. This translates into CATSRDTGSCTF.

The rearrangement links TRBV13 to TRBJ1-2; TRBD1 aligns across 7 bases. Per germline, CDR1 PRHDT and CDR2 FYEKMQ (reference sequence). Trimming removed 2 bases from V and 4 bases from J; junction bases left unmatched: 7. The CDR3 is 15 amino acids. The CDR3 sequence is CASSLFRDSLYGYTF. The CDR3, as DNA: TGTGCCAGCAGCTTATTCCGGGACAGCCTCTATGGCTACACCTTC.

For the CDR3, the DNA is TGCGCCAGCAGCCAAAGGACAGGGAGCCCTTACAATGAGCAGTTCTTC. It translates to CASSQRTGSPYNEQFF. V usage is TRBV4-3 and J usage is TRBJ2-1; 8 nucleotides line up with TRBD1. Looked up from germline, CDR1 is LGHNA and CDR2 is YSLEER. The CDR3 spans 16 residues. With 2 bases clipped from V and 4 bases from J, the junction kept 7 bases outside the gene matches.

The chain joins TRBV7-8 to TRBJ1-5, with D maybe TRBD1 (6 bases). CDR3 length equals 15 residues. Per germline, CDR1 SGHVS and CDR2 FQNEAQ. Trimming left V 5 bases short and J 5 bases short, with 16 bases between. CDR3 in DNA: TGTGCCAGCAGCCCCCTGGGACAATTGGATCAGCCCCAGCATTTT. Translating it yields CASSPLGQLDQPQHF.

V usage is TRBV7-9 and J usage is TRBJ1-5; a weak D match, TRBD1 (5 bases). Germline CDR1 is SEHNR and CDR2 is FQNEAQ (reference sequence). The V gene lost 5 bases and the J gene lost 0 bases, with 14 bases spanning the gap. The length of the CDR3 is 16 residues. CDR3: CASSPQGAYSNQPQHF. The CDR3 nucleotides are TGTGCCAGCAGCCCGCAAGGGGCCTATAGCAATCAGCCCCAGCATTTT.

The chain couples TRBV6-1 to TRBJ2-3, with D possibly matching TRBD2 (5 bases). CDR1 is MNHNS and CDR2 is SASEGT in the germline V gene. Trimming took 2 bases from V and 2 from J, leaving 14 bases between them. CDR3 size: 16 residues. The CDR3 DNA follows: TGTGCCAGCAGTGAATACCGCAGAGGGTACACAGATACGCAGTATTTT. It specifies CASSEYRRGYTDTQYF.

V usage is TRBV6-7 and J usage is TRBJ2-7; 7 nucleotides align to TRBD1. TRBV6-7 falls under the ORF class, with uncertain function. This CDR3 contains 14 residues. V was pared by 6 bases and J by 4 bases, with 9 bases of the junction left unmatched. The CDR3 DNA is TGTGCCAGCAGGTCCGGGACAGCTCCGTACGAGCAGTACTTC. It yields the protein CASRSGTAPYEQYF.

The gene calls are TRBV2 and TRBJ2-3; 10 bases line up with TRBD2. V was clipped by 2 bases and J by 3 bases; unmatched bases: 5. Germline CDR1 is SNHLY and CDR2 is FYNNEI. The CDR3 consists of 16 residues. This chain's CDR3 is CASSERASGGTDTQYF. The CDR3 bases are TGTGCCAGCAGTGAACGGGCTAGCGGGGGTACAGATACGCAGTATTTT.

J is TRBJ1-2 and V is TRBV10-3; D perhaps matches TRBD1 (5 bases). Germline values: CDR1 ENHRY, CDR2 SYGVKD. This CDR3 spans 12 amino acids. Trimming removed 4 bases at V and 8 bases at J, with 11 bases between. DNA of the CDR3: TGTGCCATCAGTGTTTCGGGGGACGGCTACACCTTC. It is translated as CAISVSGDGYTF.

The chain uses TRBV11-3 and TRBJ2-1, with TRBD2 as a possible D gene (7 bases). This CDR3 has 18 residues. Germline V lookup: CDR1 SGHNT, CDR2 YENEEA. Between the trimmed V and J ends, which lost 3 bases and 0 bases, there was a span of 18 bases. The CDR3 bases are TGTGCCAGCAGCTTGGGTTGGGGGGGGCTAAGCTCCTACAATGAGCAGTTCTTC. Encoded protein: CASSLGWGGLSSYNEQFF.

The J gene is TRBJ2-3, the V gene TRBV2; 7 nucleotides align to TRBD2. Germline assignment: CDR1 SNHLY and CDR2 FYNNEI. J was trimmed by 2 bases and V by 4 bases; bases with no gene match: 9. This CDR3 contains 16 residues. The CDR3 DNA follows: TGTGCCAGCAGTGCCGAGGCTAGCGGACTCACAGATACGCAGTATTTT. Amino acid sequence: CASSAEASGLTDTQYF. Drawing the rest from reference TRBV2 and TRBJ2-3, the complete variable domain is EPEVTQTPSHQVTQMGQEVILRCVPISNHLYFYWYRQILGQKVEFLVSFYNNEISEKSEIFDDQFSVERPDGSNFTLKIRSTKLEDSAMYFCASSAEASGLTDTQYFGPGTRLTVL.

The chain recombines TRBV19 with TRBJ2-5, with D possibly being TRBD1 (5 bases). Per the germline V gene, CDR1 is LNHDA and CDR2 is SQIVND (reference sequence). Trimming took 1 base from V and 5 from J, leaving 11 bases between them. The CDR3 has 14 residues. The chain's CDR3 is CASSIGQTGETQYF. The CDR3, as DNA: TGTGCCAGTAGTATAGGACAGACGGGTGAGACCCAGTACTTC.

This chain links TRBV15 with TRBJ1-4, with D perhaps TRBD1 (5 bases). The CDR3 consists of 14 residues. Germline CDR1 LNHNV, CDR2 YYDKDF (reference sequence). V was cut by 5 bases and J by 8 bases, with 15 bases left in between. CDR3 residues: CATSPARGREKLFF. The CDR3 DNA follows: TGTGCCACCAGCCCTGCAAGGGGTCGGGAAAAACTGTTTTTT.

Of note for this clone: Other DNA sequences within the sample encode an identical CDR3. The rearrangement links TRBV9 to TRBJ2-1; D is perhaps TRBD1 (5 bases). Germline CDR1 and CDR2: SGDLS and YYNGEE. CDR3 length: 13 amino acids. With 0 bases removed from V and 10 bases from J, the gap between germline ends came to 11 bases. The CDR3 coding sequence is TGTGCCAGCAGCGTAGTAGGGGCTGGGGAGCAGTTCTTC. Protein product: CASSVVGAGEQFF.

The gene calls are TRBV7-2 and TRBJ2-3; 7 bases agree with TRBD2. The germline gives CDR1 SGHTA, CDR2 FQGNSA. The CDR3 spans 15 residues. V shed 4 bases and J 3 bases; nucleotides not matched to a gene: 7. The CDR3 DNA reads as TGTGCCAGCAGCTCATTAGGCGGGAGTACAGATACGCAGTATTTT. Encoded protein: CASSSLGGSTDTQYF.

This sequence joins TRBV15 and TRBJ2-5; possibly TRBD1 for D (5 bases). Deletions cut 5 bases from V and 5 bases from J, with 15 bases between. Germline V lookup: CDR1 LNHNV, CDR2 YYDKDF (reference sequence). The CDR3 totals 14 residues. CDR3 protein: CATSSTGHIETQYF. The CDR3 region has the DNA TGTGCCACCAGCTCAACCGGACATATTGAGACCCAGTACTTC.

This clone was counted a few times. The rearrangement uses TRBV5-6 and TRBJ1-5; TRBD1 agrees at 7 bases. The CDR3 covers 17 residues. J was trimmed by 3 bases and V by 1 base; bases with no gene match: 10. Germline values: CDR1 SGHDT, CDR2 YYEEEE. CDR3 protein: CASSLWGQHRVNQPQHF. CDR3 nucleotide sequence: TGTGCCAGCAGCTTGTGGGGACAGCACCGAGTCAATCAGCCCCAGCATTTT.

The J gene is TRBJ2-2, the V gene TRBV7-9, with 10 bases aligning to TRBD1. Trimming removed 2 bases from V and 5 bases from J; junction bases left unmatched: 5. The CDR3 is 16 amino acids. Germline values: CDR1 SEHNR, CDR2 FQNEAQ (reference sequence). CDR3 sequence reads: CASSLYRTGGTGELFF. As DNA, the CDR3 is TGTGCCAGCAGCTTATACAGGACAGGGGGGACCGGGGAGCTGTTTTTT.

CDR3 sequence (DNA): TGCGCCAGCAGCTTATTAGGGACATCCGAAGAGACCCAGTACTTC. Its protein product is CASSLLGTSEETQYF. The rearrangement uses TRBV5-1 and TRBJ2-5, with D tentatively TRBD1 (6 bases). The V gene lost 2 bases and the J gene lost 3 bases, with 14 bases spanning the gap. The CDR3 spans 15 residues. Germline CDR1 reads SGHRS; CDR2 reads YFSETQ.

CDR3 DNA sequence: TGTGCCAGCAGCGTAGCTACAGGACCCTACGAGCAGTACTTC. Its translation: CASSVATGPYEQYF. The chain has TRBV9 and TRBJ2-7; perhaps TRBD1 as D (5 bases). This CDR3 has 14 amino acids. With 0 bases removed from V and 2 bases from J, the gap between germline ends came to 9 bases. CDR1 and CDR2 (germline): SGDLS, YYNGEE.

This clone was recorded once. The rearrangement uses TRBV5-1 and TRBJ1-4, with unresolved D. V was clipped by 2 bases and J by 0 bases, with 11 bases between them. The CDR3 is made up of 16 amino acids. Germline assignment: CDR1 SGHRS and CDR2 YFSETQ. The CDR3 here is CASSLGGRTTNEKLFF. The CDR3 nucleotides read TGCGCCAGCAGCTTAGGAGGGAGAACAACTAATGAAAAACTGTTTTTT.